Each of the 22 T cell receptor beta chains below was sequenced from the same sample in a study of blood T cell repertoires in COVID-19. Sequenced by immunoSEQ multiplex PCR; TCRdb stores in-frame clones only, minus some. The sample lists tens of thousands of clones, roughly 90% occurring once. The sequencing sample was made of peripheral blood. Source of these receptors: a human donor in a cohort sampled during active COVID-19.

About this clone: The junction shows a germline mismatch at one end, possibly a read error. The V gene is TRBV4-2, the J gene TRBJ1-1; D uncertain. This CDR3 contains 12 residues. Germline CDR1 reads LGHNA; CDR2 reads YNFKEQ. The chain's CDR3 is CTSSQVNSEAFF. The DNA for the CDR3 is TGTACCAGCAGCCAAGTCAACAGCGAAGCTTTCTTT.

The gene calls are TRBV4-1 and TRBJ2-7, with 10 bases lining up with TRBD1. Trimming removed 4 bases from V and 0 bases from J; junction bases left unmatched: 6. The CDR3 extends over 16 amino acids. CDR1 and CDR2 from the germline V gene are MGHRA and YSYEKL. This chain's CDR3 is CASSPLGDRGSYEQYF. CDR3 sequence (DNA): TGCGCCAGCAGCCCCCTTGGGGACAGGGGCTCCTACGAGCAGTACTTC.

V is TRBV12-5 and J is TRBJ2-7; TRBD1 matches at 8 bases. This CDR3 is built from 15 residues. With V trimmed by 5 bases and J by 0 bases, 6 bases remained unmatched. Germline V lookup: CDR1 LGHNT, CDR2 FRNRAP. The CDR3 bases are TGTGCTAGTGGTGAGGGGACAGGTGCCTCCTACGAGCAGTACTTC. It codes for CASGEGTGASYEQYF.

The chain links TRBV18 to TRBJ1-3, with D perhaps TRBD1 (6 bases). The germline CDR1 and CDR2 sequences are KGHSH and LQKENI. The CDR3 runs to 15 residues. V lost 6 bases to trimming and J lost 0 bases, with 12 bases between them. The CDR3 region is CASSQQGSSGNTIYF. The CDR3 DNA reads TGTGCCAGCTCCCAACAGGGTTCCTCTGGAAACACCATATATTTT. The full variable domain, in which reference TRBV18 and TRBJ1-3 provide the parts outside the CDR3, is NAGVMQNPRHLVRRRGQEARLRCSPMKGHSHVYWYRQLPEEGLKFMVYLQKENIIDESGMPKERFSAEFPKEGPSILRIQQVVRGDSAAYFCASSQQGSSGNTIYFGEGSWLTVV.

The chain is built from TRBV5-1 and TRBJ2-1; TRBD2 matches at 8 bases. The V and J ends lost 0 bases and 7 bases, in that order; junction bases with no gene match: 6. The germline V gene has CDR1 SGHRS and CDR2 YFSETQ. The CDR3 covers 15 residues. The CDR3 sequence: CASSLAGGAVNEQFF. In DNA, the CDR3 is TGCGCCAGCAGCTTGGCCGGGGGGGCGGTAAATGAGCAGTTCTTC.

The rearrangement links TRBV5-4 to TRBJ2-6; D unresolved. The CDR3 runs to 14 residues. V was shortened by 7 bases and J by 0 bases, with 8 bases between the two germline ends. Germline V lookup: CDR1 SGHNT, CDR2 YYREEE (reference sequence). The CDR3 DNA follows: TGTGCCAGCCAACTAATCTCTGGGGCCAACGTCCTGACTTTC. This translates into CASQLISGANVLTF. Complete variable domain (other parts from reference TRBV5-4 and TRBJ2-6): ETGVTQSPTHLIKTRGQQVTLRCSSQSGHNTVSWYQQALGQGPQFIFQYYREEENGRGNFPPRFSGLQFPNYSSELNVNALELDDSALYLCASQLISGANVLTFGAGSRLTVL.

The chain employs TRBV6-5 and TRBJ1-2; no clear D. Germline lookup yields CDR1 MNHEY and CDR2 SVGAGI. V was clipped by 5 bases and J by 8 bases, with 18 bases between them. This CDR3 region has 14 residues. CDR3 sequence reads: CASSLTGGRQGYTF. The CDR3 region has the DNA TGTGCCAGCAGTCTTACTGGAGGGAGGCAGGGCTACACCTTC.

V and J are TRBV5-4 and TRBJ1-2; TRBD1 matches 8 bases. Germline CDR1 is SGHNT and CDR2 is YYREEE (reference sequence). The CDR3 sequence is 15 residues long. J lost 4 bases, V lost 7 bases, and 12 bases had no gene match. The CDR3 region is CASRAGGIEVYGYTF. The DNA for the CDR3 is TGTGCCAGCCGGGCAGGGGGCATCGAGGTCTATGGCTACACCTTC.

The chain carries TRBV28 and TRBJ1-4; D is perhaps TRBD1 (6 bases). The V and J ends lost 6 bases and 8 bases respectively, with 16 bases between them. Looked up from germline, CDR1 is MDHEN and CDR2 is SYDVKM. This CDR3 region has 14 residues. The CDR3 DNA reads TGTGCCAGCAGCCAAGGGGGGGCTATAGAAAAACTGTTTTTT. Amino acids: CASSQGGAIEKLFF.

This chain joins TRBV6-6 and TRBJ2-7; TRBD1 matches 8 bases. J was trimmed by 5 bases and V by 6 bases; bases with no gene match: 6. Germline V CDR1 and CDR2: MNHNY, SVGAGI (reference sequence). The length of the CDR3 is 13 residues. CDR3 region: CASSQTGVHEQYF. DNA for the CDR3: TGTGCCAGCAGCCAGACAGGGGTCCACGAGCAGTACTTC.

The chain has TRBV6-5 and TRBJ1-2; 10 positions match TRBD1. This CDR3 contains 14 residues. Germline loops: CDR1 MNHEY, CDR2 SVGAGI. V was pared by 6 bases and J by 5 bases, with 6 bases of the junction left unmatched. The CDR3 is CASRGTGVPYGYTF. CDR3 nucleotides: TGTGCCAGCAGGGGGACAGGGGTCCCTTATGGCTACACCTTC.

The V and J genes are TRBV10-3 and TRBJ2-7; D is uncertain. The CDR3 contains 11 residues. Germline values: CDR1 ENHRY, CDR2 SYGVKD. Trimming shortened V by 8 bases and J by 3 bases, and 8 bases separated the two germline ends. CDR3 in amino acids: CAISDFYEQYF. CDR3 nucleotide sequence: TGTGCCATCTCTGACTTCTACGAGCAGTACTTC.

A single count supports this clone. This sequence joins TRBV4-3 and TRBJ2-3; 10 nucleotides agree with TRBD2. There are 20 residues in the CDR3. J lost 2 bases, V lost 0 bases, and 14 bases had no gene match. CDR1 and CDR2 (germline): LGHNA, YSLEER. This CDR3 reads CASSQDPPPSLAGYTDTQYF. The CDR3 DNA follows: TGCGCCAGCAGCCAAGACCCTCCGCCTTCACTAGCGGGGTACACAGATACGCAGTATTTT.

The chain combines TRBV21-1 with TRBJ2-7; the listed D gene, TRBD1, was not tested against the DNA. TRBV21-1 is labeled a pseudogene. The CDR3 is made up of 21 amino acids. The chain's CDR3 is CASSKASDSRPRTLFCYEQYF. The DNA of the CDR3 is TGTGCCAGCAGCAAAGCATCGGACAGTCGACCTCGGACTCTCTTCTGCTACGAGCAGTACTTC.

This clone was seen a handful of times. The V and J genes are TRBV7-9 and TRBJ2-7, with D possibly matching TRBD1 (6 bases). The CDR3 spans 17 residues. The ends were cut back, 5 bases at V and 2 bases at J, with 22 bases in the middle. The germline CDR1 and CDR2 sequences are SEHNR and FQNEAQ (reference sequence). The CDR3 loop is CASSPWGQGWTAYEQYF. The CDR3 nucleotides are TGTGCCAGCAGCCCATGGGGTCAGGGGTGGACAGCCTACGAGCAGTACTTC. The whole variable domain, filled in from reference TRBV7-9 and TRBJ2-7, reads DTGVSQNPRHKITKRGQNVTFRCDPISEHNRLYWYRQTLGQGPEFLTYFQNEAQLEKSRLLSDRFSAERPKGSFSTLEIQRTEQGDSAMYLCASSPWGQGWTAYEQYFGPGTRLTVT.

The chain recombines TRBV5-5 with TRBJ1-2; maybe TRBD1 (5 bases). Looked up from germline, CDR1 is SGHKS and CDR2 is YYEKEE (reference sequence). With 4 bases removed from V and 0 bases from J, the gap between germline ends came to 16 bases. CDR3 length: 16 amino acids. The CDR3 nucleotides are TGTGCCAGCAGCACTTCCCCCGACAGAGCTAACTATGGCTACACCTTC. This encodes CASSTSPDRANYGYTF.

This clone occurred once. This chain connects TRBV21-1 to TRBJ2-5; whether TRBD2, the table's D call, matches the DNA was not checked. TRBV21-1 is listed as a pseudogene. This CDR3 is built from 14 residues. In DNA form, the CDR3 reads TGTGCCAGCAGCAGCCCACTAGCGCAAGAGACCCAGTACTTC. It yields the protein CASSSPLAQETQYF.

This clone appeared a single time. V is TRBV10-3 and J is TRBJ2-7; TRBD1 aligns across 9 bases. V trimming: 8 bases; J trimming: 3 bases; junction bases outside the gene matches: 11. This CDR3 is 15 amino acids long. Germline CDR1 and CDR2: ENHRY and SYGVKD. The CDR3 sequence is CAISVEDRGYYEQYF. The CDR3 DNA reads as TGTGCCATCTCCGTCGAGGACAGGGGTTACTACGAGCAGTACTTC.

The V and J genes are TRBV28 and TRBJ2-2; 9 bases are shared with TRBD1. This CDR3 comprises 15 residues. The V gene end was trimmed by 3 bases and the J gene end by 7 bases; junction bases not matched to a gene: 6. Germline values: CDR1 MDHEN, CDR2 SYDVKM. CDR3 residues: CASSFRTGVDGELFF. The CDR3 coding sequence is TGTGCCAGCAGTTTTAGGACAGGGGTGGACGGGGAGCTGTTTTTT.

V usage is TRBV11-2 and J usage is TRBJ1-1; 7 nucleotides align to TRBD1. From germline, CDR1 is SGHAT and CDR2 FQNNGV. The CDR3 length is 12 residues. V trimming: 1 base; J trimming: 10 bases; junction bases outside the gene matches: 3. The CDR3 bases are TGTGCCAGCAGCTTAGGCAGGGGGAGAGCTTTCTTT. Translation: CASSLGRGRAFF.

This sequence joins TRBV9 and TRBJ2-3; 9 positions match TRBD1. This CDR3 is 15 amino acids long. Germline loops: CDR1 SGDLS, CDR2 YYNGEE. V dropped 6 bases and J dropped 1; count of bases not matched to a gene: 6. DNA for the CDR3: TGTGCCAGCAACAACAGGGGGCAGGGCACAGATACGCAGTATTTT. Protein: CASNNRGQGTDTQYF. Variable domain in full (rest from reference TRBV9 and TRBJ2-3): DSGVTQTPKHLITATGQRVTLRCSPRSGDLSVYWYQQSLDQGLQFLIQYYNGEERAKGNILERFSAQQFPDLHSELNLSSLELGDSALYFCASNNRGQGTDTQYFGPGTRLTVL.

This chain links TRBV4-1 with TRBJ2-1, with 7 bases aligning to TRBD1. The CDR3 totals 11 residues. The ends lost 8 bases at V and 7 bases at J; junction bases unmatched: 2. Germline-derived CDR1 and CDR2 are MGHRA and YSYEKL. The CDR3 loop reads CASEGANEQFF. The CDR3 DNA reads TGCGCCAGCGAGGGGGCAAATGAGCAGTTCTTC.